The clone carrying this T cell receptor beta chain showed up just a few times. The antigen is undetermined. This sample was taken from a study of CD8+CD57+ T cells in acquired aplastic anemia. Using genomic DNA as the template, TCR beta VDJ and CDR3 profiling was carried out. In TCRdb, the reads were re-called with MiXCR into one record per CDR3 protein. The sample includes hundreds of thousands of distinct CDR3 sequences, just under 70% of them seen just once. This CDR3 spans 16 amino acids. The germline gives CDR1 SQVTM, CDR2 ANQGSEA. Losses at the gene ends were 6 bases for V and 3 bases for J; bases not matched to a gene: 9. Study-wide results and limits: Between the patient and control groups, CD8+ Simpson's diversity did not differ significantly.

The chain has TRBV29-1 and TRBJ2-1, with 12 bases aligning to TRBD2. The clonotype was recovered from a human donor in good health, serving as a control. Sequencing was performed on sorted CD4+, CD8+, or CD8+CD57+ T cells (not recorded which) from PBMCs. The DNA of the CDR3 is TGCAGCGTGAACCGACTAGCGGGGGTTGTCTACAATGAGCAGTTCTTC. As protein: CSVNRLAGVVYNEQFF.